The 23 T cell receptor beta chains below come from one sample, sequenced in a study of T-cell memory formation after mild COVID-19. TCRdb itself ran the 5' RACE reads through MiXCR, one entry per CDR3 protein. This table has around 320,000 distinct CDR3 sequences, 13% to 15% appearing once. Sequenced material: PBMCs or a T cell subset sorted from them (not recorded which). The receptors stem from a man between 18 and 35 years old who had mild COVID-19 (a few samples of this study predate the infection). Cell type and time point are not known.

Only a few counts were recorded for this clonotype. This rearrangement joins TRBV7-3 to TRBJ1-1; 7 bases map to TRBD1. The CDR3 totals 14 residues. Germline lookup yields CDR1 SGHTA and CDR2 FQGTGA. With 2 bases clipped from V and 1 base from J, the junction kept 1 base outside the gene matches. In DNA, the CDR3 is TGTGCCAGCAGCTTACAGGGGGAGAACACTGAAGCTTTCTTT. This encodes CASSLQGENTEAFF.

This clonotype was found many times. The chain links TRBV20-1 to TRBJ2-2, with D possibly matching TRBD1 (5 bases). CDR1 and CDR2 from the germline V gene are DFQATT and SNEGSKA (reference sequence). The CDR3 has 14 residues. V gave up 3 bases and J gave up 6 bases, with 14 bases separating them. This CDR3 reads CSASNPRGAGELFF. CDR3 coding DNA: TGCAGTGCTAGTAACCCAAGGGGCGCCGGGGAGCTGTTTTTT.

This chain uses TRBV12-3 or TRBV12-4 with TRBJ2-2; 7 bases agree with TRBD2. V shed 6 bases and J 6 bases; nucleotides not matched to a gene: 13. The CDR3 is made up of 16 amino acids. The DNA for the CDR3 is TGTGCCAGCAGCCCTAGCGGACCTCCAGGCGCCGGGGAGCTGTTTTTT. Translated, it gives CASSPSGPPGAGELFF.

The chain combines TRBV18 with TRBJ1-5; 7 bases map to TRBD1. This CDR3 spans 14 amino acids. The V and J ends lost 8 bases and 6 bases, in that order; junction bases with no gene match: 10. Per germline, CDR1 KGHSH and CDR2 LQKENI. In DNA, the CDR3 is TGTGCCAGCGAGTCGACAGGGATTAGTCAGCCCCAGCATTTT. Translation gives CASESTGISQPQHF.

The rearrangement links TRBV3-1 to TRBJ1-2; no firm D call. The CDR3 sequence is 16 residues long. With 0 bases removed from V and 4 bases from J, the gap between germline ends came to 15 bases. From germline, CDR1 is LGHDT and CDR2 YNNKEL (reference sequence). CDR3 DNA sequence: TGTGCCAGCAGCCAAGAGGGGAGACATTCATTCTATGGCTACACCTTC. It codes for CASSQEGRHSFYGYTF.

This chain links TRBV11-1 with TRBJ2-6; 10 nucleotides line up with TRBD1. The germline V gene encodes CDR1 SGHAT and CDR2 FQDESV (reference sequence). The CDR3 covers 20 residues. With V trimmed by 4 bases and J by 0 bases, 12 bases remained unmatched. In DNA, the CDR3 is TGTGCCAGCAGCTCCCGACCCGGGACAGGGGATTACTCTGGGGCCAACGTCCTGACTTTC. It yields the protein CASSSRPGTGDYSGANVLTF. Using reference TRBV11-1 and TRBJ2-6 for the parts outside the CDR3, the full variable domain is EAEVAQSPRYKITEKSQAVAFWCDPISGHATLYWYRQILGQGPELLVQFQDESVVDDSQLPKDRFSAERLKGVDSTLKIQPAELGDSAMYLCASSSRPGTGDYSGANVLTFGAGSRLTVL.

Here the CDR3 DNA reads TGTGCCAGCTCCGACAGGTCCACCGGGGAGCTGTTTTTT. Protein: CASSDRSTGELFF. The chain employs TRBV18 and TRBJ2-2; possibly TRBD1 for D (6 bases). V lost 6 bases to trimming and J lost 4 bases, with 9 bases between them. CDR1 is KGHSH and CDR2 is LQKENI in the germline V gene. The CDR3 runs to 13 residues.

The chain joins TRBV18 to TRBJ2-7; the D call may be TRBD1 or TRBD2 (5 bases each). The CDR3 is 17 residues long. Germline V gene sequence: CDR1 KGHSH, CDR2 LQKENI. Trimming removed 3 bases from V and 0 bases from J, with 18 bases in between. The CDR3 nucleotides read TGTGCCAGCTCACCCCGCTCGCGACAGCGGTTCTCCTACGAGCAGTACTTC. Translated: CASSPRSRQRFSYEQYF.

This clonotype was picked up many times. This chain's CDR3 is CASTRGLTGELFF. The DNA for the CDR3 is TGTGCCAGCACCCGGGGCCTCACCGGGGAGCTGTTTTTT. The chain recombines TRBV6-2 or TRBV6-3 with TRBJ2-2, with D possibly called TRBD1 or TRBD2 (5 bases each). V lost 7 bases and J 4 bases, leaving 10 bases between the germline ends. This CDR3 region has 13 residues. Germline V gene sequence: CDR1 MNHEY, CDR2 SVGEGT.

This clonotype was counted a few times. Here the CDR3 DNA reads TGCGCCACCGGACCAGGACAGGGGGATGAAAAACTGTTTTTT. It encodes CATGPGQGDEKLFF. The rearrangement links TRBV5-1 to TRBJ1-4; TRBD1 matches 10 bases. The CDR3 is made up of 14 amino acids. Germline CDR1 SGHRS, CDR2 YFSETQ. With 9 bases clipped from V and 6 bases from J, the junction kept 8 bases outside the gene matches.

The table lists this clonotype with a few counts. The chain has TRBV5-1 and TRBJ1-4; D not resolved. Germline V gene data show CDR1 as SGHRS and CDR2 as YFSETQ. The CDR3 has 13 amino acids. Trimming pared 0 bases from V and 10 bases from J, leaving 10 bases between. This CDR3 reads CASSLGGVGKLFF. In DNA form, the CDR3 reads TGCGCCAGCAGCTTGGGTGGAGTCGGAAAACTGTTTTTT. The variable domain in full, completed from reference TRBV5-1 and TRBJ1-4, reads KAGVTQTPRYLIKTRGQQVTLSCSPISGHRSVSWYQQTPGQGLQFLFEYFSETQRNKGNFPGRFSGRQFSNSRSEMNVSTLELGDSALYLCASSLGGVGKLFFGSGTQLSVL.

In this sample, this clonotype turned up a few times. V gene TRBV4-3 combines with J gene TRBJ2-7; 10 nucleotides line up with TRBD1. This CDR3 comprises 15 residues. The trim removed 5 bases at V and 2 bases at J, leaving 6 bases unmatched. The V gene's germline CDR1 is LGHNA and CDR2 YSLEER. Here the CDR3 reads CASSKGTGATYEQYF. Written as DNA, the CDR3 is TGCGCCAGCAGCAAGGGGACAGGGGCCACCTACGAGCAGTACTTC.

CDR3 region: CAGDSTEAFF. CDR3 nucleotides: TGTGCCGGAGACAGTACTGAAGCTTTCTTT. This rearrangement joins TRBV7-9 to TRBJ1-1; D is possibly TRBD1 (5 bases). Germline V gene lookup returns CDR1 SEHNR and CDR2 FQNEAQ (reference sequence). V was clipped by 11 bases and J by 5 bases, with 9 bases between them. There are 10 residues in the CDR3.

There are many counts of this clonotype. The chain is built from TRBV5-4 and TRBJ2-1; TRBD2 aligns across 9 bases. From germline, CDR1 is SGHNT and CDR2 YYREEE (reference sequence). The CDR3 spans 15 residues. With 2 bases clipped from V and 5 bases from J, the junction kept 5 bases outside the gene matches. The DNA of the CDR3 is TGTGCCAGCAGCTTTAGCGGGGGCGCCGACAATGAGCAGTTCTTC. Translated, it gives CASSFSGGADNEQFF.

A few counts support this clonotype. Relative to the germline gene, one junction end is altered; a read error may explain this. This chain connects TRBV10-3 to TRBJ2-5; D might be TRBD1 (5 bases). Looked up from germline, CDR1 is ENHRY and CDR2 is SYGVKD. This CDR3 has 15 residues. The CDR3 nucleotides are TGTACCATCAGTGAGAAGGGGTTTTACTCAGAGACCCAGTACTTC. Protein product: CTISEKGFYSETQYF.

The chain joins TRBV12-3 or TRBV12-4 to TRBJ2-7, with D maybe TRBD2 (6 bases). V lost 5 bases and J 6 bases, leaving 14 bases between the germline ends. This CDR3 comprises 13 residues. The CDR3 loop is CASSPLGGSEQYF. The CDR3 DNA is TGTGCCAGCAGTCCCCTGGGAGGATCCGAGCAGTACTTC.

The rearrangement links TRBV15 to TRBJ2-3; D might be TRBD1 (6 bases). The CDR3 runs 14 residues. Germline values: CDR1 LNHNV, CDR2 YYDKDF (reference sequence). The V end lost 5 bases, the J end lost 4 bases, and 13 bases lay between the germline ends. The CDR3 reads CATSREGDSDTQYF. DNA of the CDR3: TGTGCCACCAGCCGTGAGGGGGATTCAGATACGCAGTATTTT. Based on the CDR3 plus reference TRBV15 and TRBJ2-3, the full variable domain is DAMVIQNPRYQVTQFGKPVTLSCSQTLNHNVMYWYQQKSSQAPKLLFHYYDKDFNNEADTPDNFQSRRPNTSFCFLDIRSPGLGDTAMYLCATSREGDSDTQYFGPGTRLTVL.

This chain uses TRBV6-5 with TRBJ2-2; D possibly corresponds to TRBD1 (5 bases). V lost 0 bases and J 7 bases, leaving 9 bases between the germline ends. In germline, CDR1 is MNHEY, CDR2 SVGAGI. This CDR3 contains 14 residues. CDR3 bases: TGTGCCAGCAGTTACTCTGGGGCTGTCGGGGAGCTGTTTTTT. Residues: CASSYSGAVGELFF.

This chain uses TRBV19 with TRBJ2-1; TRBD1 agrees at 8 bases. The ends lost 5 bases at V and 0 bases at J; junction bases unmatched: 9. This CDR3 region has 17 residues. The germline gives CDR1 LNHDA, CDR2 SQIVND (reference sequence). As DNA, the CDR3 is TGTGCCAGTAGTTCCCGGACAGGGCATGGCTCCTACAATGAGCAGTTCTTC. This codes for CASSSRTGHGSYNEQFF.

This clonotype has only a few counts. This rearrangement joins TRBV7-3 to TRBJ2-5; 11 positions match TRBD1. V gave up 5 bases and J gave up 4 bases; unmatched junction bases: 6. CDR3 length: 15 residues. The germline V gene has CDR1 SGHTA and CDR2 FQGTGA. The CDR3 sequence: CASSPGQGAGETQYF. For the CDR3, the DNA is TGTGCCAGCAGCCCCGGACAGGGGGCAGGAGAGACCCAGTACTTC.

This chain links TRBV12-3 or TRBV12-4 with TRBJ2-3, with D possibly matching TRBD2 (6 bases). Trimming pared 6 bases from V and 4 bases from J, leaving 20 bases between. The CDR3 extends over 16 amino acids. Here the CDR3 reads CASSPREAGLPDTQYF. Here the CDR3 DNA reads TGTGCCAGCAGCCCCCGTGAGGCGGGGTTACCAGATACGCAGTATTTT.

This clonotype was observed at least ten times. This rearrangement joins TRBV11-2 to TRBJ1-1; 8 bases agree with TRBD1. With V trimmed by 1 base and J by 4 bases, 14 bases remained unmatched. The CDR3 sequence is 18 residues long. The V gene's germline CDR1 is SGHAT and CDR2 FQNNGV. This chain's CDR3 is CASSLAFLRGRDSTEAFF. CDR3 DNA sequence: TGTGCCAGCAGCTTAGCGTTCCTCAGGGGGCGCGACTCCACTGAAGCTTTCTTT.

Only a few counts were recorded for this clonotype. J is TRBJ1-2 and V is TRBV7-3, with D uncertain. Germline CDR1 SGHTA, CDR2 FQGTGA. The CDR3 sequence is 10 residues long. Trimming shortened V by 3 bases and J by 8 bases, and 4 bases separated the two germline ends. Here the CDR3 DNA reads TGTGCCAGCAGCTTGGGGGGCTACACCTTC. Its protein is CASSLGGYTF.